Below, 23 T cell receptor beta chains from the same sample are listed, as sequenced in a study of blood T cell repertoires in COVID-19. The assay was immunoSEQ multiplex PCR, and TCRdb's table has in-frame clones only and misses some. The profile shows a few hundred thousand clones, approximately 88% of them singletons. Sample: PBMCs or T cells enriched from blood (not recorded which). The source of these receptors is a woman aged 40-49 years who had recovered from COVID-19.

CDR3 region: CAWMGLTGPESPLHF. CDR3 DNA sequence: TGTGCCTGGATGGGGCTAACAGGGCCAGAATCACCCCTCCACTTT. The rearrangement uses TRBV30 and TRBJ1-6; a weak D match, TRBD1 (6 bases). There are 15 residues in the CDR3. Germline-derived CDR1 and CDR2 are GTSNPN and SVGIG (reference sequence). V was clipped by 4 bases and J by 10 bases, with 20 bases between them.

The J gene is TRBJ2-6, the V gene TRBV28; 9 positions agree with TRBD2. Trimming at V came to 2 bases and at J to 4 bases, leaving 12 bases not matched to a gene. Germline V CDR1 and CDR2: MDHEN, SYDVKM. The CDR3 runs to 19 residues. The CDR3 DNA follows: TGTGCCAGCAGTTTAGGCGGGACTAGCAGACGTGAAGGGGCCAACGTCCTGACTTTC. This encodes CASSLGGTSRREGANVLTF.

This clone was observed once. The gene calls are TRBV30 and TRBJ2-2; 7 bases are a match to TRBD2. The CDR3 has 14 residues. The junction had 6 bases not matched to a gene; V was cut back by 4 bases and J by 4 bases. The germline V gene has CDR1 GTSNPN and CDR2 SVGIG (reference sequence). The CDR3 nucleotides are TGTGCCTGGATTCGGGGAGGGAGCACCGGGGAGCTGTTTTTT. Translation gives CAWIRGGSTGELFF.

The CDR3 reads CASSLLLGRTGNEQFF. The CDR3 DNA sequence: TGCGCCAGCAGCCTGCTCCTTGGGCGAACGGGGAATGAGCAGTTCTTC. The genes are TRBV5-1 and TRBJ2-1; a weak D match, TRBD2 (5 bases). Per the germline V gene, CDR1 is SGHRS and CDR2 is YFSETQ. V was shortened by 4 bases and J by 7 bases, with 21 bases between the two germline ends. CDR3 length equals 16 residues.

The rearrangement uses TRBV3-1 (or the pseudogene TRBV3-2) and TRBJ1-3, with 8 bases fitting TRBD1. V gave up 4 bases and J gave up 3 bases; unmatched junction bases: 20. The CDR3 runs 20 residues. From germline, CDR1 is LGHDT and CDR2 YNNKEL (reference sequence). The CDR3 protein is CASSLFPGQDRPSFGNTIYF. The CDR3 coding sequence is TGTGCCAGCAGCCTCTTTCCGGGACAGGACCGTCCAAGCTTTGGAAACACCATATATTTT.

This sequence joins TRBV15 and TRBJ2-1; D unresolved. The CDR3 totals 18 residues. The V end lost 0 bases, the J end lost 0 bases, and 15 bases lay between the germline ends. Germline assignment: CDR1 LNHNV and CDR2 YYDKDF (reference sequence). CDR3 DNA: TGTGCCACCAGCAGAGATGAGGCCCGACCTAGCTCCTACAATGAGCAGTTCTTC. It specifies CATSRDEARPSSYNEQFF.

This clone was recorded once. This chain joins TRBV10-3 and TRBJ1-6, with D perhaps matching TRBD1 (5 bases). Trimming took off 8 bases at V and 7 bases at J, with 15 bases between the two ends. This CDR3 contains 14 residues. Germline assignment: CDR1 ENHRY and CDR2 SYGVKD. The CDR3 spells CAIARGPTNSPLHF. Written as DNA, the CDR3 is TGTGCCATCGCGCGGGGACCGACCAATTCACCCCTCCACTTT.

CDR3 DNA sequence: TGCGCCAGCAGCTTGTCCGGACTGGGTGAGCAGTTCTTC. The encoded protein is CASSLSGLGEQFF. This chain connects TRBV5-1 to TRBJ2-1; D is possibly TRBD2 (5 bases). The germline CDR1 and CDR2 sequences are SGHRS and YFSETQ. V lost 1 base to trimming and J lost 9 bases, with 11 bases between them. This CDR3 is 13 amino acids long. Based on the CDR3 plus reference TRBV5-1 and TRBJ2-1, the full variable domain is KAGVTQTPRYLIKTRGQQVTLSCSPISGHRSVSWYQQTPGQGLQFLFEYFSETQRNKGNFPGRFSGRQFSNSRSEMNVSTLELGDSALYLCASSLSGLGEQFFGPGTRLTVL.

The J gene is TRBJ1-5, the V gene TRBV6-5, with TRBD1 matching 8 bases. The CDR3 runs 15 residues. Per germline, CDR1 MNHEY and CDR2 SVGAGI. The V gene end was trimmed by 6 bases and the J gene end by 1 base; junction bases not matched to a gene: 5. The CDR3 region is CASSDRGVSNQPQHF. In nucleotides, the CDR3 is TGTGCCAGCAGCGACAGGGGCGTGAGCAATCAGCCCCAGCATTTT.

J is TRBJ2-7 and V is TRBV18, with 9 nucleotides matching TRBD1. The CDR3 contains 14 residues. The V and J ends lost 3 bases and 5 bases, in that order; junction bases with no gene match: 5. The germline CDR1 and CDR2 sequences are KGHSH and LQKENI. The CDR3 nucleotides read TGTGCCAGCTCACCGAACAGGGGGCGGCACGAGCAGTACTTC. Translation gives CASSPNRGRHEQYF.

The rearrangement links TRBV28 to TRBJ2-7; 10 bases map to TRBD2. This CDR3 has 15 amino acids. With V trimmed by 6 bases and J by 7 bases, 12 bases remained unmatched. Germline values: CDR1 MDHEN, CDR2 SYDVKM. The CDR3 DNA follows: TGTGCCAGCAGGACAAGCGGGAGGGCCTTCGGGGAGCAGTACTTC. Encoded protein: CASRTSGRAFGEQYF. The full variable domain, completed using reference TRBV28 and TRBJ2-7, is DVKVTQSSRYLVKRTGEKVFLECVQDMDHENMFWYRQDPGLGLRLIYFSYDVKMKEKGDIPEGYSVSREKKERFSLILESASTNQTSMYLCASRTSGRAFGEQYFGPGTRLTVT.

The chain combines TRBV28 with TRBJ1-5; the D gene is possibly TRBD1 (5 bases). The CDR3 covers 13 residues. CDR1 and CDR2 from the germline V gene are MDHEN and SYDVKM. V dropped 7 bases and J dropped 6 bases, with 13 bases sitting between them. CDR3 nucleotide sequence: TGTGCCAGCATCATGACCCAGGGTCAGCCCCAGCATTTT. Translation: CASIMTQGQPQHF.

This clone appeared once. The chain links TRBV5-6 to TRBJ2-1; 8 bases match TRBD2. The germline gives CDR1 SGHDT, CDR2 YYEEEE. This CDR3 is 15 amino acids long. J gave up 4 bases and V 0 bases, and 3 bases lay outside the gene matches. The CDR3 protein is CASSLGTSSYNEQFF. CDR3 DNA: TGTGCCAGCAGCTTGGGGACTAGCAGTTACAATGAGCAGTTCTTC.

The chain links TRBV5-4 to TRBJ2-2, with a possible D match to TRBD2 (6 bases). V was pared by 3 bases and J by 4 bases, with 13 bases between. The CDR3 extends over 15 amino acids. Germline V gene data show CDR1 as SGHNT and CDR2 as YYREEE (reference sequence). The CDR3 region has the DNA TGTGCCAGCAGCTCCAGTCGGGGGAGCACCGGGGAGCTGTTTTTT. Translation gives CASSSSRGSTGELFF.

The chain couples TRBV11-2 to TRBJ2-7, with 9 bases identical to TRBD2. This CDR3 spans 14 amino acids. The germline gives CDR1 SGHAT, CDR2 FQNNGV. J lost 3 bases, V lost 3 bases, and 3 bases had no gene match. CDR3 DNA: TGTGCCAGCAGCTTGGAGCGGGGGGACTACGAGCAGTACTTC. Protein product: CASSLERGDYEQYF.

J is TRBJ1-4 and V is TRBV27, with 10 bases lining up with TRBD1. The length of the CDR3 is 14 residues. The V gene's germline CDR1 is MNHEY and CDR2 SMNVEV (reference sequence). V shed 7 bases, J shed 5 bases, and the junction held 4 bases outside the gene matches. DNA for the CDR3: TGTGCCAGCACGGGGACAGGGGAAAATGAAAAACTGTTTTTT. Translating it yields CASTGTGENEKLFF. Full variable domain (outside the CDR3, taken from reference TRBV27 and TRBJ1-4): EAQVTQNPRYLITVTGKKLTVTCSQNMNHEYMSWYRQDPGLGLRQIYYSMNVEVTDKGDVPEGYKVSRKEKRNFPLILESPSPNQTSLYFCASTGTGENEKLFFGSGTQLSVL.

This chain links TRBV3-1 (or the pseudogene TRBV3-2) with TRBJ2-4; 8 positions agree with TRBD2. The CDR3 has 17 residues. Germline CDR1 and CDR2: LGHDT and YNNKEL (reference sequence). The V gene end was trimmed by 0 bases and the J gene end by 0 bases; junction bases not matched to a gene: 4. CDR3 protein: CASSQEGLAGAKNIQYF. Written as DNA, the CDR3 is TGTGCCAGCAGCCAAGAGGGTCTAGCGGGAGCCAAAAACATTCAGTACTTC.

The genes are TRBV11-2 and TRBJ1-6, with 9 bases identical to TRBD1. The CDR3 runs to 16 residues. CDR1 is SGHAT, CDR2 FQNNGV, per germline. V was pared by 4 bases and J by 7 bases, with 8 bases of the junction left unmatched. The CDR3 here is CASSSLRGQGNSPLHF. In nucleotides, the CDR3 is TGTGCCAGCAGCTCTTTGCGGGGACAGGGAAATTCACCCCTCCACTTT.

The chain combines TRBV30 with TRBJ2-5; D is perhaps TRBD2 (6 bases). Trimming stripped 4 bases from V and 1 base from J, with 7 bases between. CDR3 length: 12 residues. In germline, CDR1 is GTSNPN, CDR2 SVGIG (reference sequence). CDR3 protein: CAWKGGQETQYF. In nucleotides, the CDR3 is TGTGCCTGGAAGGGAGGCCAAGAGACCCAGTACTTC.

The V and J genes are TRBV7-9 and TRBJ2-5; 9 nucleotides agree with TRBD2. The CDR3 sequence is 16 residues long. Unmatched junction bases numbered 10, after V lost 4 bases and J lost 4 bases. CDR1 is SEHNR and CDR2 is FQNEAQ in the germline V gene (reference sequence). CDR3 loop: CASSSTLSGRGETQYF. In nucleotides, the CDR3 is TGTGCCAGCAGCTCCACCCTTAGCGGGAGAGGAGAGACCCAGTACTTC.

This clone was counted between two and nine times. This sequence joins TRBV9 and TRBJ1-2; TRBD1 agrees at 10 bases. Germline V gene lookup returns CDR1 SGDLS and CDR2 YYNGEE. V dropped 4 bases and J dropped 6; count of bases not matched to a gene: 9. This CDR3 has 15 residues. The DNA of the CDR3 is TGTGCCAGCAGCCTCCGGGACAGGGGTTTGGATGGCTACACCTTC. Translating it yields CASSLRDRGLDGYTF.

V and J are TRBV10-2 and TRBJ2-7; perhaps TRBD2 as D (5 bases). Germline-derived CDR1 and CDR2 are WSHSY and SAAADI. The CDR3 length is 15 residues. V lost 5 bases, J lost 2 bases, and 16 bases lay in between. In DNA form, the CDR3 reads TGCGCCAGCAGTCACAGCGGAGCCGTAGCCTACGAGCAGTACTTC. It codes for CASSHSGAVAYEQYF.

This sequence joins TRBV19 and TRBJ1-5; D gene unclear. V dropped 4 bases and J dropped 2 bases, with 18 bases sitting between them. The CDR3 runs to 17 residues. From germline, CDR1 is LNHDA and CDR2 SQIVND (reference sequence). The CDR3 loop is CASSRDDVSIGNQPQHF. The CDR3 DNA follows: TGTGCCAGTAGTAGAGATGATGTATCAATAGGCAATCAGCCCCAGCATTTT.